Sequencing of this TCR beta chain was carried out in a study of blood T cell repertoires in COVID-19. The CDR3 length is 13 residues. The germline V gene encodes CDR1 LGHNA and CDR2 YSLEER. Trimming took 0 bases from V and 14 from J, leaving 11 bases between them. This clone was seen only a few times. Here immunoSEQ multiplex PCR was the method, and the copy in TCRdb shows in-frame clones only, minus some. Among about 150,000 clones listed, 80% were seen once. The source of this sequence is a man aged 60 to 75 with acute or convalescent COVID-19. What was sequenced was peripheral blood. The chain links TRBV4-3 to TRBJ1-6, with D possibly being TRBD1 (6 bases). Written as DNA, the CDR3 is TGCGCCAGCAGCCAAGATCGGGGGGGCACCCTCCACTTT. This gives the protein CASSQDRGGTLHF.